This T cell receptor beta chain was sequenced for a study of T-cell memory formation after mild COVID-19. V gave up 4 bases and J gave up 0 bases; unmatched junction bases: 4. CDR1 and CDR2 (germline): KGHSH, LQKENI. This CDR3 is 15 amino acids long. This clonotype was detected ten times or more. TCRdb analysed the 5' RACE reads with MiXCR anew, one entry per CDR3 protein. This table holds about 210,000 distinct CDR3 sequences, approximately 10% found once. The clonotype originates from a man younger than 30 who had mild COVID-19 (a few samples of this study predate the infection). Cell type and time point are not known. The sequencing sample was made of PBMCs or a T cell subset sorted from them (not recorded which). The rearrangement joins TRBV18 to TRBJ2-3; 7 nucleotides align to TRBD2. As DNA, the CDR3 is TGTGCCAGCTCACTCGGCGGGGGAAGCACAGATACGCAGTATTTT. The encoded protein is CASSLGGGSTDTQYF.